This note documents a single T cell receptor (beta chain) sequence. The CDR3 contains 18 residues. The V end was cut by 1 base, the J end by 5 bases, with 20 bases between. This record belongs to a study of T cell repertoires in cytomegalovirus infection. TCRdb analysed the reads with MiXCR anew, one entry per CDR3 protein. The table has more than 150,000 distinct CDR3 sequences, 23% seen once. This receptor was identified in a human donor in good health (CMV status not recorded). Some clones in this sample may be carry-over from other donors' samples. Material: PBMCs. The V and J genes are TRBV12-3 or TRBV12-4 and TRBJ1-4, with D uncertain. CDR3 DNA sequence: TGTGCCAGCAGTTTAGTAGGCTCCGGACGGACCTTAAATGAAAAACTGTTTTTT. This translates into CASSLVGSGRTLNEKLFF.